What follows are 19 T cell receptor beta chains derived from one specimen sequenced in a study of blood T cell repertoires in COVID-19. Repertoires were generated with immunoSEQ multiplex PCR, while TCRdb's copy carries only in-frame clones and drops some. This table holds 60,000 or so clones, approximately 82% found once. The specimen was peripheral blood. These receptors came from a woman of 80 years or more with acute or convalescent COVID-19.

The chain carries TRBV6-2 or TRBV6-3 and TRBJ2-3, with 10 bases that match TRBD2. Germline V gene sequence: CDR1 MNHEY, CDR2 SVGEGT. The CDR3 length is 19 residues. The ends lost 2 bases at V and 4 bases at J; junction bases unmatched: 15. The DNA of the CDR3 is TGTGCCAGCAGTTACCGAGGACTAGCGGTTACCCTAATCCCAGATACGCAGTATTTT. This translates into CASSYRGLAVTLIPDTQYF.

CDR3 loop: CASSFISGYTGELFF. The CDR3 DNA sequence: TGTGCCAGCAGCTTTATATCGGGGTACACCGGGGAGCTGTTTTTT. The chain combines TRBV7-2 with TRBJ2-2, with a possible D match to TRBD2 (5 bases). CDR1 and CDR2 from the germline V gene are SGHTA and FQGNSA. V dropped 3 bases and J dropped 3 bases, with 11 bases sitting between them. The CDR3 is 15 residues long.

The chain joins TRBV28 to TRBJ1-2; tentative D call: TRBD1 (6 bases). V dropped 7 bases and J dropped 8 bases, with 17 bases sitting between them. The CDR3 loop spans 13 amino acids. The V gene's germline CDR1 is MDHEN and CDR2 SYDVKM. The CDR3 sequence is CASTEGGGGGYTF. Written as DNA, the CDR3 is TGTGCCAGCACCGAAGGGGGGGGCGGCGGCTACACCTTC.

The J gene is TRBJ2-7, the V gene TRBV4-1, with 9 nucleotides matching TRBD2. The germline CDR1 and CDR2 sequences are MGHRA and YSYEKL. There are 15 residues in the CDR3. Losses at the gene ends were 3 bases for V and 1 base for J; bases not matched to a gene: 4. CDR3 in DNA: TGCGCCAGCAGCCAGATAGCGGGAGTGTCCTACGAGCAGTACTTC. Its protein is CASSQIAGVSYEQYF.

This clone appeared a few times. This chain uses TRBV28 with TRBJ1-1, with 8 bases matching TRBD1. Germline V gives CDR1 MDHEN, CDR2 SYDVKM. This CDR3 spans 13 amino acids. The J segment lost 11 bases and the V segment lost 5 bases, leaving 10 bases of the junction unmatched. The DNA for the CDR3 is TGTGCCAGCAGTAAAGCCGGGACAGGTGTCGCTTTCTTT. It translates to CASSKAGTGVAFF.

The chain carries TRBV5-1 and TRBJ2-5; 7 bases are a match to TRBD2. This CDR3 spans 12 amino acids. The junction had 3 bases not matched to a gene; V was cut back by 4 bases and J by 6 bases. Germline V gene data show CDR1 as SGHRS and CDR2 as YFSETQ. CDR3 in DNA: TGCGCCAGCAGCAGGGGAGGGAAGACCCAGTACTTC. Protein product: CASSRGGKTQYF.

This rearrangement joins TRBV9 to TRBJ1-3; a possible D gene is TRBD1 (6 bases). The CDR3 has 15 residues. Germline V lookup: CDR1 SGDLS, CDR2 YYNGEE. V gave up 4 bases and J gave up 9 bases, with 20 bases separating them. The CDR3 DNA reads as TGTGCCAGCAGCAATCACCCAGGGGCCTCTAGCACCATATATTTT. It translates to CASSNHPGASSTIYF.

The V gene is TRBV11-2, the J gene TRBJ1-4; TRBD1 matches at 12 bases. Trimming removed 3 bases from V and 11 bases from J; junction bases left unmatched: 4. CDR1 and CDR2 from the germline V gene are SGHAT and FQNNGV. The CDR3 extends over 14 amino acids. CDR3: CASSLGQGALKLFF. CDR3 sequence (DNA): TGTGCCAGCAGCTTGGGACAGGGGGCTTTGAAACTGTTTTTT.

The chain employs TRBV7-8 and TRBJ1-1, with D tentatively TRBD1 (5 bases). The CDR3 has 14 amino acids. V shed 3 bases and J shed 4 bases, with 12 bases lying between them. Germline V gene sequence: CDR1 SGHVS, CDR2 FQNEAQ. The CDR3 here is CASSFQGAGTEAFF. For the CDR3, the DNA is TGTGCCAGCAGCTTCCAAGGGGCCGGCACTGAAGCTTTCTTT.

The V gene is TRBV7-2, the J gene TRBJ1-4, with a tentative D call TRBD1 (6 bases). V lost 5 bases, J lost 1 base, and 11 bases lay in between. This CDR3 spans 15 amino acids. Germline V gene sequence: CDR1 SGHTA, CDR2 FQGNSA. The CDR3: CASSLSRGTNEKLFF. CDR3 coding DNA: TGTGCCAGCAGCCTATCCAGGGGAACTAATGAAAAACTGTTTTTT.

The chain joins TRBV7-3 to TRBJ2-3; 9 bases fit TRBD2. This CDR3 has 17 amino acids. Germline CDR1 reads SGHTA; CDR2 reads FQGTGA. V lost 2 bases and J lost 3; bases outside the gene matches: 9. The CDR3 DNA reads as TGTGCCAGCAGCTTACACATGGCGGGAGGGCCTACAGATACGCAGTATTTT. Protein product: CASSLHMAGGPTDTQYF. Drawing the rest from reference TRBV7-3 and TRBJ2-3, the complete variable domain is GAGVSQTPSNKVTEKGKYVELRCDPISGHTALYWYRQSLGQGPEFLIYFQGTGAADDSGLPNDRFFAVRPEGSVSTLKIQRTERGDSAVYLCASSLHMAGGPTDTQYFGPGTRLTVL.

The rearrangement joins TRBV21-1 to TRBJ2-2; TRBD1 was called by the table and not checked on the DNA. TRBV21-1 is a listed pseudogene. This CDR3 contains 15 residues. The DNA of the CDR3 is TGTGCCAGCAGCAGCACAGGGAGAAACACCGGGGAGCTGTTTTTT. Translation gives CASSSTGRNTGELFF.

The rearrangement links TRBV29-1 to TRBJ1-2, with a possible D match to TRBD1 (5 bases). The CDR3 length is 12 residues. Trimming shortened V by 8 bases and J by 5 bases, and 15 bases separated the two germline ends. CDR1 is SQVTM and CDR2 is ANQGSEA in the germline V gene. Here the CDR3 reads CSTFGRTYGYTF. The DNA of the CDR3 is TGCAGCACCTTCGGCCGGACATATGGCTACACCTTC.

The chain combines TRBV28 with TRBJ2-5; perhaps TRBD1 as D (6 bases). CDR3 length equals 14 residues. V lost 7 bases to trimming and J lost 1 base, with 13 bases between them. CDR1 is MDHEN, CDR2 SYDVKM, per germline. CDR3 region: CASTPDSFQETQYF. As DNA, the CDR3 is TGTGCCAGCACCCCGGACAGTTTCCAAGAGACCCAGTACTTC.

CDR3 sequence: CASTPLQGWGGELFF. CDR3 nucleotides: TGTGCCAGCACCCCACTTCAGGGTTGGGGCGGGGAGCTGTTTTTT. V usage is TRBV7-8 and J usage is TRBJ2-2; weak D call: TRBD1 (5 bases). The CDR3 spans 15 residues. Per germline, CDR1 SGHVS and CDR2 FQNEAQ. Trimming removed 7 bases from V and 7 bases from J, with 19 bases in between.

This sequence joins TRBV25-1 and TRBJ2-7, with TRBD1 matching over 7 bases. Germline loops: CDR1 MGHDK, CDR2 SYGVNS. With 1 base clipped from V and 4 bases from J, the junction kept 7 bases outside the gene matches. CDR3 length: 15 amino acids. The CDR3, as DNA: TGTGCCAGCAGTGAATTACAAGGGGGCCGGTACGAGCAGTACTTC. Encoded protein: CASSELQGGRYEQYF.

The rearrangement uses TRBV24-1 and TRBJ1-5, with unresolved D. From germline, CDR1 is KGHDR and CDR2 SFDVKD. The V end was cut by 2 bases, the J end by 5 bases, with 9 bases between. This CDR3 comprises 14 residues. The CDR3 reads CATSDSGSHQPQHF. The CDR3 DNA reads TGTGCCACCAGTGATTCTGGCAGTCATCAGCCCCAGCATTTT.

The CDR3 here is CATSREGTASTDTQYF. In DNA form, the CDR3 reads TGTGCCACCAGCAGAGAGGGGACAGCTAGCACAGATACGCAGTATTTT. The chain links TRBV15 to TRBJ2-3; 7 bases are a match to TRBD1. The length of the CDR3 is 16 residues. V was pared by 0 bases and J by 0 bases, with 3 bases of the junction left unmatched. Per the germline V gene, CDR1 is LNHNV and CDR2 is YYDKDF (reference sequence).

The chain carries TRBV5-1 and TRBJ1-1, with 8 bases identical to TRBD1. In germline, CDR1 is SGHRS, CDR2 YFSETQ. The CDR3 runs 13 residues. With 6 bases clipped from V and 5 bases from J, the junction kept 6 bases outside the gene matches. The CDR3 nucleotides read TGCGCCAGCATCAAACAGGGGGGGACTGAAGCTTTCTTT. This codes for CASIKQGGTEAFF.